This TCR beta chain derives from a study of CD8+CD57+ T cells in acquired aplastic anemia. About the study: Sorting CD4+ and CD8+ cells gave DNA averaging approximately 3 ug. Findings and limits, study-wide: In common between the patients and the controls were approximately 28 CD8+ CDR3 sequences.

Germline V gene lookup returns CDR1 MNHNS and CDR2 SASEGT. There are 18 residues in the CDR3. J was trimmed by 5 bases and V by 5 bases; bases with no gene match: 20. Researchers used genomic DNA as the template to profile TCR beta VDJ and CDR3. Via MiXCR, TCRdb re-called the reads, giving one row per CDR3 protein. The sample has about 470,000 distinct CDR3 sequences; approximately 32% are singletons. As for this clonotype: Its antigen is unidentified.

Those patients picked for sequencing had displayed CD8+CD57+ cell expansion on flow cytometry. Each patient carried a diagnosis of severe acquired aplastic anemia. Sequencing used sorted CD4+, CD8+, or CD8+CD57+ T cells (not recorded which) from PBMCs. This receptor was taken from a human donor with aplastic anemia. This chain uses TRBV6-1 with TRBJ2-7, with 8 bases that match TRBD2. The CDR3 nucleotides are TGTGCCAGCAGTCCCAACATGTGGTGCGGGAGGAGAGACAACGAGCAGTACTTC. Its protein is CASSPNMWCGRRDNEQYF.